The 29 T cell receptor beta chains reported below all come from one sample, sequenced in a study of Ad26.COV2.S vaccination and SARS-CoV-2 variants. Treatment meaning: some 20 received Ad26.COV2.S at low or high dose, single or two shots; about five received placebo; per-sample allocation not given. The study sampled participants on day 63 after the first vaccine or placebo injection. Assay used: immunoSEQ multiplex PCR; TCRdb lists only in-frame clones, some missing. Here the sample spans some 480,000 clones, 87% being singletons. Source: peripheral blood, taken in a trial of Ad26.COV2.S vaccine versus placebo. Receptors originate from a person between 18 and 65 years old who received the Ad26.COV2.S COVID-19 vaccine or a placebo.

For the CDR3, the DNA is TGTGCCAGCAGCGCCAGCCTTGACAATCAGCCCCAGCATTTT. It is translated as CASSASLDNQPQHF. The rearrangement joins TRBV9 to TRBJ1-5; no reliable D call. Trimming took 3 bases from V and 3 from J, leaving 10 bases between them. From germline, CDR1 is SGDLS and CDR2 YYNGEE. This CDR3 has 14 amino acids.

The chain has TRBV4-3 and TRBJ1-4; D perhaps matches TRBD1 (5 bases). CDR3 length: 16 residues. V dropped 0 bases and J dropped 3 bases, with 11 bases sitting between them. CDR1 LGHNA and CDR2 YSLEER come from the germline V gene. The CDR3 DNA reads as TGCGCCAGCAGCCAAGATTCGGGACGTCCTAATGAAAAACTGTTTTTT. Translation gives CASSQDSGRPNEKLFF.

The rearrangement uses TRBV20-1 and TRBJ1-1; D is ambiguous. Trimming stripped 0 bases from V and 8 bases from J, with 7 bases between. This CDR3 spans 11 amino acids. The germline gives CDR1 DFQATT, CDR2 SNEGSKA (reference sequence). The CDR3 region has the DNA TGCAGTGCTAGAGATTTGGTCGAAGCTTTCTTT. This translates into CSARDLVEAFF.

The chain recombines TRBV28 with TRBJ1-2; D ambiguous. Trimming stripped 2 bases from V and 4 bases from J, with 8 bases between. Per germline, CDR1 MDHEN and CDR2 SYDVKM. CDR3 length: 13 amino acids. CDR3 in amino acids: CASSLRGLYGYTF. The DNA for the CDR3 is TGTGCCAGCAGTTTAAGAGGCCTCTATGGCTACACCTTC.

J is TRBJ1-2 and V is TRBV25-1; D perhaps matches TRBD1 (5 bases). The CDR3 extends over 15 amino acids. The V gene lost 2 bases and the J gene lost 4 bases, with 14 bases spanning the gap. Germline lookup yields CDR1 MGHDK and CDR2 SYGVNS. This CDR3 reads CASSEGGSGRYGYTF. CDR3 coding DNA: TGTGCCAGCAGTGAAGGGGGGTCAGGGCGCTATGGCTACACCTTC.

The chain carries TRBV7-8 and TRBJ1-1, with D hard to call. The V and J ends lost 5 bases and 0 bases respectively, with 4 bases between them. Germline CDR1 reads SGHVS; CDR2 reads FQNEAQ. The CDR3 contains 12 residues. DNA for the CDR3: TGTGCCAGCAGCATCCTGAACACTGAAGCTTTCTTT. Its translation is CASSILNTEAFF.

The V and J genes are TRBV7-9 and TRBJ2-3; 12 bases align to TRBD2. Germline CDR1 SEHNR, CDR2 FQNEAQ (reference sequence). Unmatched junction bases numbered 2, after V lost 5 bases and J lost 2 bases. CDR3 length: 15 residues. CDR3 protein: CASSRTSGDTDTQYF. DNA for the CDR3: TGTGCCAGCAGCCGGACTAGCGGGGACACAGATACGCAGTATTTT. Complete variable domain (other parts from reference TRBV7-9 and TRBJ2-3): DTGVSQNPRHKITKRGQNVTFRCDPISEHNRLYWYRQTLGQGPEFLTYFQNEAQLEKSRLLSDRFSAERPKGSFSTLEIQRTEQGDSAMYLCASSRTSGDTDTQYFGPGTRLTVL.

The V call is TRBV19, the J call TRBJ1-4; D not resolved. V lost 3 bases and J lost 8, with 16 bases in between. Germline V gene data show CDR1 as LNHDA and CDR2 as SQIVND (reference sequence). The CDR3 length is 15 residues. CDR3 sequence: CASSMGSLVGEKLFF. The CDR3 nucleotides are TGTGCCAGTAGTATGGGTAGCCTCGTGGGAGAAAAACTGTTTTTT.

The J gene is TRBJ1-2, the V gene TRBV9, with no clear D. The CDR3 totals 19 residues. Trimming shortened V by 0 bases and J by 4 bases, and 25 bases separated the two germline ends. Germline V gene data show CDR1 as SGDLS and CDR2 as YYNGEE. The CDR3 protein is CASSVAGVLNPGQVYGYTF. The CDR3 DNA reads TGTGCCAGCAGCGTAGCCGGGGTTCTGAACCCCGGTCAAGTCTATGGCTACACCTTC.

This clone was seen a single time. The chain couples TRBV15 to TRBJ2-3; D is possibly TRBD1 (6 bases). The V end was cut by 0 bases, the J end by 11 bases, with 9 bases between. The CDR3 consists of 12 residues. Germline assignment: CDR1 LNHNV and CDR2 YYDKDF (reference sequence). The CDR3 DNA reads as TGTGCCACCAGCAGAGACAGGGGTGGGCAGTATTTT. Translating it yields CATSRDRGGQYF.

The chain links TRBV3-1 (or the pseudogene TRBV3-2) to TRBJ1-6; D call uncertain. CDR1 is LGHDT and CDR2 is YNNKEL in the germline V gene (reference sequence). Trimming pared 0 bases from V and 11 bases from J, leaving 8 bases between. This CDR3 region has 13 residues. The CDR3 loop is CASSQETGAPLHF. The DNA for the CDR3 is TGTGCCAGCAGCCAAGAAACGGGTGCACCCCTCCACTTT.

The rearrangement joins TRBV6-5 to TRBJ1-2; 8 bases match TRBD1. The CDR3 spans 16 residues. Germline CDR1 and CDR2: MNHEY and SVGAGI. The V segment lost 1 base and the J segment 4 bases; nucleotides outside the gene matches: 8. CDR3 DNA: TGTGCCAGCAGTTACTTGAGGCCCCAGGGGGCCTATGGCTACACCTTC. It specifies CASSYLRPQGAYGYTF.

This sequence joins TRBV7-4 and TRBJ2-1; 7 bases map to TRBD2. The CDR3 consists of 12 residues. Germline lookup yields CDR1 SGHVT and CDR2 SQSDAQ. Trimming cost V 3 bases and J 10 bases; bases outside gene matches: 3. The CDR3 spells CASSFSGTEQFF. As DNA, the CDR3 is TGTGCCAGCAGCTTCAGCGGGACGGAGCAGTTCTTC.

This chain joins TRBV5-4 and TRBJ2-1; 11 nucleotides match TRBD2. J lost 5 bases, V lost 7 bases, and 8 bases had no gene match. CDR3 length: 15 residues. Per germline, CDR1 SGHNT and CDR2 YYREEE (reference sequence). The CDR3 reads CASFGGGLADNEQFF. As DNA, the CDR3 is TGTGCCAGCTTCGGTGGGGGACTAGCGGACAATGAGCAGTTCTTC.

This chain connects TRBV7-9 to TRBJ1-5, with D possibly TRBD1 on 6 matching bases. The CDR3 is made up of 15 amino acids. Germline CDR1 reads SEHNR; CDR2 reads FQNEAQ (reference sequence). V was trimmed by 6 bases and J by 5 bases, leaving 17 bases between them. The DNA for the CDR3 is TGTGCCAGCAGTCCCCAGGGGTATGGCGATCAGCCCCAGCATTTT. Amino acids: CASSPQGYGDQPQHF.

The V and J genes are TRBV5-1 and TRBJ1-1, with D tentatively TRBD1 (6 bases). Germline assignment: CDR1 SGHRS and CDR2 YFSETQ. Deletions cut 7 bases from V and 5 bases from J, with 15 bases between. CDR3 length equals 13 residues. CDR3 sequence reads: CASRRTAGTEAFF. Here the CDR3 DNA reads TGCGCCAGCCGTCGGACAGCTGGGACTGAAGCTTTCTTT.

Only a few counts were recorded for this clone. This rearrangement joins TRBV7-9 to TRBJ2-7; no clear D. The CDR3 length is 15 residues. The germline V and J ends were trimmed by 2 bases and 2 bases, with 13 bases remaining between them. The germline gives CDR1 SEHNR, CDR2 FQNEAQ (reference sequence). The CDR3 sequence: CASSLPTGPTYEQYF. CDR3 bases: TGTGCCAGCAGCTTACCTACCGGGCCCACCTACGAGCAGTACTTC.

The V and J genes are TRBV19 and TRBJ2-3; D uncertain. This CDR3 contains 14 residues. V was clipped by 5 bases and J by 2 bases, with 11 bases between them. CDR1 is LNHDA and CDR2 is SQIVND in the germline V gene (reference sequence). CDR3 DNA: TGTGCCAGTAGTCCCCGGATTTTCACAGATACGCAGTATTTT. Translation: CASSPRIFTDTQYF.

The CDR3 loop is CASRGLDRTSEQYF. In nucleotides, the CDR3 is TGTGCCAGCCGTGGATTGGACAGGACCTCCGAGCAGTACTTC. The J gene is TRBJ2-7, the V gene TRBV28; 7 bases line up with TRBD1. Germline CDR1 is MDHEN and CDR2 is SYDVKM. V trimming: 8 bases; J trimming: 6 bases; junction bases outside the gene matches: 13. The length of the CDR3 is 14 residues.

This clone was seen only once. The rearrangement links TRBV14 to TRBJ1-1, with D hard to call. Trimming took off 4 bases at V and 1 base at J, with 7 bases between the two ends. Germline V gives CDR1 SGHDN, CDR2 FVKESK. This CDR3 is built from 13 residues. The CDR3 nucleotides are TGTGCCAGCAGCCCCATGGGGAACACTGAAGCTTTCTTT. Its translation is CASSPMGNTEAFF.

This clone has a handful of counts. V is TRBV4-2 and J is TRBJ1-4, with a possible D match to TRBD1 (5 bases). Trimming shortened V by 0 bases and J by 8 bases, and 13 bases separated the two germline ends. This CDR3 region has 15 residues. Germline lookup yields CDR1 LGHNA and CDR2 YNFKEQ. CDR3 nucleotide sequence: TGTGCCAGCAGCCAAGATCGGTTGGGGGGGGAAAAACTGTTTTTT. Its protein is CASSQDRLGGEKLFF.

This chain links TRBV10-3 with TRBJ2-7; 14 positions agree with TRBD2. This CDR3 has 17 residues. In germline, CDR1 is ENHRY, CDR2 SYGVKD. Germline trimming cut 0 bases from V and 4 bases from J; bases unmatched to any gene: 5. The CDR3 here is CAISESTGTSGSYEQYF. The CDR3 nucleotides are TGTGCCATCAGTGAGTCGACCGGGACTAGCGGGAGTTACGAGCAGTACTTC.

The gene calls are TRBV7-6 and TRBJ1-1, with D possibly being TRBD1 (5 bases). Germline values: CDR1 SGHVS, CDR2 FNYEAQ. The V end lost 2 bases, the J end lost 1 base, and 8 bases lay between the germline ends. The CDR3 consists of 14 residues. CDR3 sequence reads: CASSLQGPNTEAFF. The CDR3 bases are TGTGCCAGCAGCTTACAGGGCCCGAACACTGAAGCTTTCTTT.

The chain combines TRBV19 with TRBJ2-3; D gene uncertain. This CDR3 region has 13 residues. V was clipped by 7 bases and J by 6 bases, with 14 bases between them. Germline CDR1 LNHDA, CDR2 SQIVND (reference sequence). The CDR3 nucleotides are TGTGCCAGTAATACGCCCCACGGGGATACGCAGTATTTT. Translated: CASNTPHGDTQYF.

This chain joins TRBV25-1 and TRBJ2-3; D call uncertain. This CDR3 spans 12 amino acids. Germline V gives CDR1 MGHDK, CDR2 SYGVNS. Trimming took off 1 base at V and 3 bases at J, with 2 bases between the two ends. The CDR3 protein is CASSESTDTQYF. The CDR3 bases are TGTGCCAGCAGTGAATCTACAGATACGCAGTATTTT.

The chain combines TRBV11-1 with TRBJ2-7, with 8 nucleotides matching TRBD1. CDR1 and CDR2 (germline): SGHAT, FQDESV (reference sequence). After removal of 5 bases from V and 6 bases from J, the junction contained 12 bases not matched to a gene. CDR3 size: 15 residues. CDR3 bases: TGTGCCAGCAGCCCAACTGTCGGGACAGGATCCGAGCAGTACTTC. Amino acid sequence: CASSPTVGTGSEQYF.

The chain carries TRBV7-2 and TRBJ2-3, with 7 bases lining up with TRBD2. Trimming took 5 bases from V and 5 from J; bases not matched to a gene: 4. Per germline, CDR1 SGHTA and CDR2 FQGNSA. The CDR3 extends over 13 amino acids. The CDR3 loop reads CASSPGGGDTQYF. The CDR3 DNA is TGTGCCAGCAGCCCCGGCGGGGGAGATACGCAGTATTTT.

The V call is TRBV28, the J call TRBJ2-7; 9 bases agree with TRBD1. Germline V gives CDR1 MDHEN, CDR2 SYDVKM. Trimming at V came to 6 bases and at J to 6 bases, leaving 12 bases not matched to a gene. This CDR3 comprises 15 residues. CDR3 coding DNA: TGTGCCAGCAGACCCACAGGGGGCGTAGCGCGCGAGCAGTACTTC. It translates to CASRPTGGVAREQYF.

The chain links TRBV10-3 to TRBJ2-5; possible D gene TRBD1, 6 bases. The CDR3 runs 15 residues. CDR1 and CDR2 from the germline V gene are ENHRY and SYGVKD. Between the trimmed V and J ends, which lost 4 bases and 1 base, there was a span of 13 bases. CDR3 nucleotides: TGTGCCATCAGTGCGGCCAGGGGTCTCCAAGAGACCCAGTACTTC. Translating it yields CAISAARGLQETQYF.